Following are 23 T cell receptor beta chains from one sample sequenced in a study of blood T cells in healthy people across ages. Using a J-beta primer mix together with a sample-barcoded 5' primer, a second PCR was run for roughly 6 to 11 cycles. Via MiXCR, TCRdb re-called the 5' RACE reads, giving one row per CDR3 protein. There are hundreds of thousands of distinct CDR3 sequences in the sample; approximately 30% occur only once, and 15% to 19% lies in the top ten. Sequenced material: blood. The receptors were sampled from a woman of 80 years or more in good health.

This clonotype is a singleton in its sample. This rearrangement joins TRBV5-6 to TRBJ1-2, with D uncertain. V was clipped by 4 bases and J by 4 bases, with 11 bases between them. Germline lookup yields CDR1 SGHDT and CDR2 YYEEEE. CDR3 length: 13 amino acids. In DNA form, the CDR3 reads TGTGCCAGCAGCATACAAGTCGGCTATGGCTACACCTTC. The encoded protein is CASSIQVGYGYTF.

This clonotype showed up many times. The rearrangement uses TRBV14 and TRBJ2-1; 7 bases fit TRBD1. Trimming cost V 1 base and J 4 bases; bases outside gene matches: 7. The length of the CDR3 is 16 residues. CDR1 and CDR2 (germline): SGHDN, FVKESK. CDR3 coding DNA: TGTGCCAGCAGCCAAGCGACAGGGTGGTCTTACAATGAGCAGTTCTTC. This sequence encodes CASSQATGWSYNEQFF. Full variable domain (rest looked up from reference TRBV14 and TRBJ2-1): EAGVTQFPSHSVIEKGQTVTLRCDPISGHDNLYWYRRVMGKEIKFLLHFVKESKQDESGMPNNRFLAERTGGTYSTLKVQPAELEDSGVYFCASSQATGWSYNEQFFGPGTRLTVL.

This clonotype was seen ten or more times. This chain joins TRBV15 and TRBJ1-2; maybe TRBD1 (5 bases). Germline V CDR1 and CDR2: LNHNV, YYDKDF (reference sequence). V lost 6 bases, J lost 0 bases, and 14 bases lay in between. This CDR3 has 15 amino acids. In nucleotides, the CDR3 is TGTGCCACCAGTCCCTCGGGACTAGCTAACTATGGCTACACCTTC. Protein sequence: CATSPSGLANYGYTF.

This clonotype was counted at least ten times. The chain couples TRBV7-2 to TRBJ1-2; D possibly corresponds to TRBD1 (5 bases). Germline V gene data show CDR1 as SGHTA and CDR2 as FQGNSA. The CDR3 covers 15 residues. V was trimmed by 2 bases and J by 6 bases, leaving 16 bases between them. CDR3 nucleotides: TGTGCCAGCAGCTTACTCGCTGCTCGGGGGGATGGCTACACCTTC. As protein: CASSLLAARGDGYTF.

The genes are TRBV5-1 and TRBJ1-3; weak D call: TRBD1 (6 bases). Trimming stripped 4 bases from V and 4 bases from J, with 15 bases between. The V gene's germline CDR1 is SGHRS and CDR2 YFSETQ. The CDR3 loop spans 15 amino acids. The CDR3 DNA sequence: TGCGCCAGCAGCACACGGTCAGGGGCCGGAAACACCATATATTTT. This codes for CASSTRSGAGNTIYF.

This clonotype has only one observation. The chain is built from TRBV6-2 or TRBV6-3 and TRBJ2-1; TRBD2 matches 14 bases. CDR3 length: 16 amino acids. Germline CDR1 MNHEY, CDR2 SVGEGT. V lost 6 bases, J lost 8 bases, and 9 bases stayed unmatched. The DNA of the CDR3 is TGTGCCAGCAGGACGGACGGACTAGCGGGGGGCGATGAGCAGTTCTTC. Protein: CASRTDGLAGGDEQFF.

At least ten counts were recorded for this clonotype. The genes are TRBV29-1 and TRBJ1-5, with D unclear. Deletions cut 4 bases from V and 0 bases from J, with 7 bases between. From germline, CDR1 is SQVTM and CDR2 ANQGSEA. The CDR3 contains 13 residues. The CDR3 nucleotides are TGCAGCGTTGGCACTACTAGCAATCAGCCCCAGCATTTT. Amino acid sequence: CSVGTTSNQPQHF.

This clonotype came up many times. The chain is built from TRBV4-2 and TRBJ2-7; D not certain. The CDR3 has 15 residues. The ends were cut back, 0 bases at V and 2 bases at J, with 11 bases in the middle. Germline values: CDR1 LGHNA, CDR2 YNFKEQ. In nucleotides, the CDR3 is TGTGCCAGCAGCCAAGACCCTGACCTCCCCTACGAGCAGTACTTC. This gives the protein CASSQDPDLPYEQYF.

This chain joins TRBV27 and TRBJ1-2; 7 bases agree with TRBD1. Germline V CDR1 and CDR2: MNHEY, SMNVEV (reference sequence). The CDR3 extends over 14 amino acids. The trim removed 2 bases at V and 8 bases at J, leaving 8 bases unmatched. The CDR3 nucleotides read TGTGCCAGCAGTTTACGGGGACAGTCTGTAGGCTACACCTTC. As protein: CASSLRGQSVGYTF.

The chain couples TRBV10-3 to TRBJ1-1; 9 bases match TRBD1. From germline, CDR1 is ENHRY and CDR2 SYGVKD. Trimming cost V 0 bases and J 5 bases; bases outside gene matches: 7. CDR3 size: 16 residues. CDR3 in DNA: TGTGCCATCAGTGAGTCCGGGGGACAGGGCATTACTGAAGCTTTCTTT. This gives the protein CAISESGGQGITEAFF.

This clonotype was seen ten or more times. Here the CDR3 reads CALSQAGNYEQYF. CDR3 DNA: TGTGCCCTCTCCCAAGCGGGGAACTACGAGCAGTACTTC. The rearrangement joins TRBV11-2 to TRBJ2-7, with 7 bases lining up with TRBD2. J lost 3 bases, V lost 11 bases, and 10 bases had no gene match. Germline CDR1 SGHAT, CDR2 FQNNGV. The CDR3 runs to 13 residues.

This clonotype was found many times. The chain joins TRBV5-1 to TRBJ2-1; either TRBD1 or TRBD2 may fit D (6 bases each). V dropped 7 bases and J dropped 9 bases, with 23 bases sitting between them. Germline lookup yields CDR1 SGHRS and CDR2 YFSETQ. The CDR3 loop spans 15 amino acids. CDR3 sequence: CASGWGDKKGGEQFF. CDR3 DNA sequence: TGCGCCAGCGGTTGGGGGGACAAGAAGGGAGGTGAGCAGTTCTTC.

The gene calls are TRBV3-1 and TRBJ2-7; possibly TRBD1 for D (6 bases). This CDR3 has 15 amino acids. From germline, CDR1 is LGHDT and CDR2 YNNKEL (reference sequence). The ends were cut back, 2 bases at V and 1 base at J, with 12 bases in the middle. The CDR3 loop is CASSQSTTGSYEQYF. The CDR3 DNA is TGTGCCAGCAGCCAATCCACGACAGGTTCCTACGAGCAGTACTTC.

This clonotype showed up many times. Since a much larger clone is just one base distant, this may be a read error. The J gene is TRBJ2-5, the V gene TRBV5-1, with 7 bases lining up with TRBD1. Losses at the gene ends were 0 bases for V and 11 bases for J; bases not matched to a gene: 16. The germline V gene has CDR1 SGHRS and CDR2 YFSETQ. This CDR3 comprises 16 residues. In DNA, the CDR3 is TGCGCCAGCAGCTTGGCCGTTGGACAGGCTATGAATGAGCAGTACTTC. It codes for CASSLAVGQAMNEQYF.

This clonotype was observed a handful of times. V usage is TRBV15 and J usage is TRBJ1-5; D possibly corresponds to TRBD1 (5 bases). CDR3 size: 19 residues. From germline, CDR1 is LNHNV and CDR2 YYDKDF (reference sequence). Trimming left V 1 base short and J 0 bases short, with 19 bases between. The CDR3 sequence: CATSRGDRERGYSNQPQHF. The CDR3 DNA is TGTGCCACCAGCAGAGGTGACAGAGAACGGGGATATAGCAATCAGCCCCAGCATTTT.

Details on this clonotype: The junction differs from germline at one of its ends, possibly a read error. This chain links TRBV5-6 with TRBJ1-6; D might be TRBD1 (6 bases). The germline gives CDR1 SGHDT, CDR2 YYEEEE. The CDR3 totals 17 residues. The CDR3 is CTSRGRGSFLYNSPLHF. In DNA, the CDR3 is TGTACCAGCAGGGGCCGGGGCTCCTTCCTTTATAATTCACCCCTCCACTTT.

Points on this clonotype: A much larger clone lies one base from this, so it may be a read error. The CDR3 protein is CASSLLGQRSADTQYF. CDR3 sequence (DNA): TGTGCCAGCAGCCTCCTGGGACAGAGAAGCGCAGATACGCAGTATTTT. The V call is TRBV4-2, the J call TRBJ2-3; TRBD1 matches at 7 bases. Germline V gene data show CDR1 as LGHNA and CDR2 as YNFKEQ. Trimming removed 4 bases from V and 4 bases from J; junction bases left unmatched: 11. This CDR3 has 16 amino acids.

The V call is TRBV11-2, the J call TRBJ2-2; D ambiguous. CDR1 is SGHAT and CDR2 is FQNNGV in the germline V gene. The CDR3 has 14 residues. V lost 2 bases, J lost 5 bases, and 9 bases lay in between. CDR3 loop: CASSLKHLTGELFF. CDR3 nucleotide sequence: TGTGCCAGCAGCTTAAAGCATCTGACCGGGGAGCTGTTTTTT.

This chain's CDR3 is CASSLVGRELEQYF. In nucleotides, the CDR3 is TGTGCCAGCAGCTTAGTGGGGCGGGAGCTCGAGCAGTACTTC. The genes are TRBV7-8 and TRBJ2-5, with 7 bases identical to TRBD2. The closer fit of TRBJ2-7 to the DNA end suggests the J call may be wrong. The CDR3 spans 14 residues. Germline V lookup: CDR1 SGHVS, CDR2 FQNEAQ.

This clonotype has only a few counts. Just one base apart from a much larger clone, this may be a read error. The rearrangement links TRBV4-2 to TRBJ1-2; D possibly corresponds to TRBD1 (5 bases). CDR3 length equals 16 residues. V lost 3 bases, J lost 4 bases, and 18 bases lay in between. The germline V gene has CDR1 LGHNA and CDR2 YNFKEQ. CDR3 protein: CASSHDERQLPYGYTF. DNA of the CDR3: TGTGCCAGCAGCCATGACGAGAGACAGCTACCCTATGGCTACACCTTC.

CDR3: CAISKRDIIGAEQYF. For the CDR3, the DNA is TGTGCCATCAGTAAGCGGGACATTATTGGAGCCGAGCAGTACTTC. The chain couples TRBV10-3 to TRBJ2-7; D possibly corresponds to TRBD2 (7 bases). V was shortened by 5 bases and J by 6 bases, with 20 bases between the two germline ends. In germline, CDR1 is ENHRY, CDR2 SYGVKD. The CDR3 consists of 15 residues.

This chain uses TRBV7-2 with TRBJ2-1; 9 nucleotides match TRBD1. This CDR3 has 15 residues. With V trimmed by 5 bases and J by 13 bases, 15 bases remained unmatched. Germline CDR1 and CDR2: SGHTA and FQGNSA. CDR3 residues: CASSPYTGGRKTQFF. CDR3 DNA: TGTGCCAGCAGCCCCTACACAGGGGGCAGGAAGACCCAGTTCTTC.

V usage is TRBV12-3 or TRBV12-4 and J usage is TRBJ2-1; tentatively, D is TRBD1 (6 bases). V lost 4 bases and J 13 bases, leaving 17 bases between the germline ends. This CDR3 comprises 13 residues. CDR3 DNA: TGTGCCAGCAGTTACACAGGGCTAGGGACCCAGTTCTTC. It specifies CASSYTGLGTQFF.